Described below is a single TCR beta chain sequence and its context. Its antigen remains unidentified. This record comes from a study of STAT5B mutations in CD4+ large granular lymphocyte leukemia. Study processing details: Lowest detectable productive clonotype frequency was 2.59 x 10-5. Repertoires were generated with immunoSEQ multiplex PCR, while TCRdb's copy carries only in-frame clones and drops some. V, J and clone size are those of that table, while D and trimming were read from the DNA. Counted here are 32,000 or so clones, roughly nine tenths occurring once; the ten biggest clones make up around 3.3%. Buffy coats from healthy blood donors served as controls. Trimming took 2 bases from V and 4 from J; bases not matched to a gene: 9. CDR1 and CDR2 from the germline V gene are LGHNA and YSLEER. The CDR3 covers 16 residues. Study findings and constraints: Patient CD4-sorted repertoires stayed more clonal than healthy ones after leukemic-clone removal.

Sequenced material: CD4+ T cells from blood buffy coats. The TCR comes from a human donor in good health. This chain joins TRBV4-3 and TRBJ1-1, with TRBD1 matching 8 bases. The CDR3 DNA reads as TGCGCCAGCAGCCAACGTGCAGGGGGCGAGTCCACTGAAGCTTTCTTT. Translating gives CASSQRAGGESTEAFF.